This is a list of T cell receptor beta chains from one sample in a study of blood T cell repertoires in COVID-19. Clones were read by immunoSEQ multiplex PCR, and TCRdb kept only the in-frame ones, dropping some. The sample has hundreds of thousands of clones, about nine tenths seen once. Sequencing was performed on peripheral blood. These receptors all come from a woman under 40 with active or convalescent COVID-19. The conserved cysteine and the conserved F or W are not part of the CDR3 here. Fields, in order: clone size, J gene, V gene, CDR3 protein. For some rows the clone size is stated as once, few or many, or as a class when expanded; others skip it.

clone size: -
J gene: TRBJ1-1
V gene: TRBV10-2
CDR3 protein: ASSDQRGFTEAF

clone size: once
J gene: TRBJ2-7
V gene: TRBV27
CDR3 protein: ASSPGTSFYEQY

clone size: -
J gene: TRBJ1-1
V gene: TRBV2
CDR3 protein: ASSEGLPAF

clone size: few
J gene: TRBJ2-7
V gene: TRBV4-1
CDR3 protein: ASSRGTEQY

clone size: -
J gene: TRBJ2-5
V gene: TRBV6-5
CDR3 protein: ASSYGTSGSGETQY

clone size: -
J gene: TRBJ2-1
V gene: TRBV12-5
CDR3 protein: ASGPRGYNEQF

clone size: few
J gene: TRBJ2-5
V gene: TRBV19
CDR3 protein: ASSPTQGAQETQY

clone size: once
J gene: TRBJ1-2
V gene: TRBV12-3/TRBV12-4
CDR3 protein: ASSRQGRYGYT

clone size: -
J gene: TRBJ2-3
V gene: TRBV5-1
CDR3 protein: ASSLVSGTDTQY

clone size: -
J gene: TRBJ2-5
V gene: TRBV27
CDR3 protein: ASSFAGPQETQY

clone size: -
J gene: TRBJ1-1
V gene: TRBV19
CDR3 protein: ASSILGQVGTEAF

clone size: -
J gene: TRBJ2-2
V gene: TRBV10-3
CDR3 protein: AHQPGANTGELF

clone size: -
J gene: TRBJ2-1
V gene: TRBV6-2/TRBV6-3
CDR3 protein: ASSYSMDSDEQF